This T cell receptor beta chain stems from a study of cytomegalovirus exposure and HLA in healthy donors. Study observations and caveats: Generally TCR sequences proved uncommon, though certain public TCRs appeared in numerous donors.

The germline V gene has CDR1 LGHNA and CDR2 YSLEER. With 0 bases removed from V and 7 bases from J, the gap between germline ends came to 12 bases. CDR3 length: 15 residues. This clone was counted between two and nine times. Its antigen is not identified. The PCR had 60 Vbeta and 13 Jbeta primers. Here immunoSEQ multiplex PCR was the method, and the copy in TCRdb shows in-frame clones only, minus some. The repertoire holds more than 110,000 clones, with 75% to 85% as singletons. The rearrangement uses TRBV4-3 and TRBJ1-4, with a weak D call TRBD1 (5 bases). The specimen sequenced was PBMCs. This clonotype originated in a female donor in good health and CMV-seronegative. CDR3 sequence: CASSQDQGVIEKLFF. Written as DNA, the CDR3 is TGCGCCAGCAGCCAAGATCAAGGGGTAATTGAAAAACTGTTTTTT.